This TCR beta chain was sequenced for a study of blood T cell repertoires in COVID-19. Whole-study context: Sites across the United States, Italy and Spain contributed samples from acute and convalescent COVID-19. The cDNA or gDNA used as material had been derived from T cells, B-cell-depleted T cells, or PBMCs.

Here immunoSEQ multiplex PCR was the method, and the copy in TCRdb shows in-frame clones only, minus some. The data contain about 240,000 clones, about nine tenths of them singletons. The CDR3 loop spans 15 amino acids. The V gene's germline CDR1 is SGHNT and CDR2 YYREEE (reference sequence). V lost 0 bases and J 3 bases, leaving 12 bases between the germline ends. Sequences were obtained from peripheral blood. V and J are TRBV5-4 and TRBJ2-5, with a tentative D call TRBD1 (6 bases). The source of this sequence is a man aged 55 to 70 with acute or convalescent COVID-19. In DNA, the CDR3 is TGTGCCAGCAGCTTGGTGGGCAGGGGAGAAGAGACCCAGTACTTC. Amino acids: CASSLVGRGEETQYF.